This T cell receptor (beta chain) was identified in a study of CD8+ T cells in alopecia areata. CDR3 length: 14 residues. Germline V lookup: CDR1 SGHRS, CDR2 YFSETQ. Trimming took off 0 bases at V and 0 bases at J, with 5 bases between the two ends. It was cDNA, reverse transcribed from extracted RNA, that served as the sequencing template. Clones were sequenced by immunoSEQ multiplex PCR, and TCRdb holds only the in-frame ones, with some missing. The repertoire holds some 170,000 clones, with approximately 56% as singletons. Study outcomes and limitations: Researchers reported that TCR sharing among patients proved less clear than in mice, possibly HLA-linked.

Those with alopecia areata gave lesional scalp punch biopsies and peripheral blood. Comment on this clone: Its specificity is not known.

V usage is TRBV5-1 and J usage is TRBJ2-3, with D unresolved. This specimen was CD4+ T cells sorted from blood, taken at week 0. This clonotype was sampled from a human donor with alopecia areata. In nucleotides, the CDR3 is TGCGCCAGCAGCTTGGGACAAAGCACAGATACGCAGTATTTT. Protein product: CASSLGQSTDTQYF. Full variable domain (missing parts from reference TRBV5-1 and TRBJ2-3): KAGVTQTPRYLIKTRGQQVTLSCSPISGHRSVSWYQQTPGQGLQFLFEYFSETQRNKGNFPGRFSGRQFSNSRSEMNVSTLELGDSALYLCASSLGQSTDTQYFGPGTRLTVL.